The 30 T cell receptor beta chains presented below share a single source sample, sequenced in a study of T cells in tumors after PD-1 blockade. Libraries were prepared by immunoSEQ multiplex PCR; TCRdb keeps only in-frame clonotypes and omits some of them. The sample comprises tens of thousands of clones, roughly 75% of which are singletons, and around 15% rests with the top ten. The specimen comprised PBMCs, sampled before anti-PD-1 treatment. Receptors originate from a human donor with basal cell carcinoma.

The chain links TRBV13 to TRBJ2-3; D might be TRBD1 (6 bases). The CDR3 sequence is 12 residues long. Germline lookup yields CDR1 PRHDT and CDR2 FYEKMQ (reference sequence). Trimming removed 5 bases from V and 5 bases from J, with 8 bases in between. CDR3 region: CASSPGEDTQYF. In nucleotides, the CDR3 is TGTGCCAGCAGCCCAGGGGAAGATACGCAGTATTTT.

The chain recombines TRBV3-1 (or the pseudogene TRBV3-2) with TRBJ2-1, with 12 bases that match TRBD1. CDR1 is LGHDT, CDR2 YNNKEL, per germline (reference sequence). V lost 4 bases, J lost 10 bases, and 11 bases stayed unmatched. There are 16 residues in the CDR3. CDR3 sequence (DNA): TGTGCCAGCAGCCGCGTCCGGGACAGGGGGCAAGGGGAGCAGTTCTTC. As protein: CASSRVRDRGQGEQFF.

V gene TRBV6-6 combines with J gene TRBJ1-1; D unclear. Germline V gene sequence: CDR1 MNHNY, CDR2 SVGAGI (reference sequence). V was cut by 0 bases and J by 4 bases, with 9 bases left in between. CDR3 length equals 14 residues. The CDR3 spells CASSYSGPGTEAFF. The CDR3 coding sequence is TGTGCCAGCAGTTACTCCGGGCCGGGCACTGAAGCTTTCTTT.

The rearrangement uses TRBV5-5 and TRBJ1-1; D is ambiguous. V was pared by 0 bases and J by 1 base, with 10 bases between. This CDR3 region has 15 residues. Germline CDR1 reads SGHKS; CDR2 reads YYEKEE (reference sequence). The CDR3 here is CASSLEGLGNTEAFF. The CDR3 bases are TGTGCCAGCAGCTTGGAAGGGCTGGGGAACACTGAAGCTTTCTTT.

The chain links TRBV6-5 to TRBJ2-5; perhaps TRBD1 as D (6 bases). V dropped 5 bases and J dropped 5 bases, with 12 bases sitting between them. This CDR3 region has 13 residues. Germline V CDR1 and CDR2: MNHEY, SVGAGI. CDR3 nucleotides: TGTGCCAGCAGTAGTGGACAGCGCGAGACCCAGTACTTC. It encodes CASSSGQRETQYF.

CDR3 DNA sequence: TGTGCCAGCAGCTCCCTACGGGGACAGGGTCTTGACTATGGCTACACCTTC. This translates into CASSSLRGQGLDYGYTF. The V call is TRBV5-8, the J call TRBJ1-2, with TRBD1 matching 9 bases. From germline, CDR1 is SGHTS and CDR2 YDEGEE. This CDR3 contains 17 residues. V lost 3 bases to trimming and J lost 3 bases; unmatched junction nucleotides: 12.

This chain joins TRBV7-6 and TRBJ2-1; 8 nucleotides match TRBD1. This CDR3 has 16 residues. From germline, CDR1 is SGHVS and CDR2 FNYEAQ. Trimming removed 3 bases from V and 4 bases from J; junction bases left unmatched: 8. The chain's CDR3 is CASSLGQAREYNEQFF. The CDR3 nucleotides are TGTGCCAGCAGCTTGGGACAGGCAAGGGAATACAATGAGCAGTTCTTC.

This clone was detected only once. The V call is TRBV12-3 or TRBV12-4, the J call TRBJ1-1; D is unclear. There are 13 residues in the CDR3. V lost 5 bases to trimming and J lost 5 bases, with 12 bases between them. CDR3 sequence: CASSTRTRTEAFF. The CDR3 DNA is TGTGCCAGCAGTACACGAACAAGAACTGAAGCTTTCTTT.

The chain has TRBV29-1 and TRBJ2-7; TRBD2 might be the D (6 bases). Per the germline V gene, CDR1 is SQVTM and CDR2 is ANQGSEA. V dropped 5 bases and J dropped 0 bases, with 11 bases sitting between them. This CDR3 region has 13 residues. The CDR3 loop is CSVWAGSSYEQYF. The DNA of the CDR3 is TGCAGCGTTTGGGCGGGGAGCTCCTACGAGCAGTACTTC.

This sequence joins TRBV2 and TRBJ2-1; either TRBD1 or TRBD2 may supply D (6 bases each). This CDR3 contains 14 residues. Trimming stripped 11 bases from V and 4 bases from J, with 18 bases between. The germline V gene has CDR1 SNHLY and CDR2 FYNNEI. This CDR3 reads CAYNRGAAYNEQFF. The CDR3 DNA reads as TGTGCCTACAATAGGGGGGCCGCATACAATGAGCAGTTCTTC.

Turning to this clone: Germline is not matched at one junction end, which may reflect a read error. The chain carries TRBV13 and TRBJ2-7; 9 bases map to TRBD2. This CDR3 is built from 15 residues. Germline CDR1 reads PRHDT; CDR2 reads FYEKMQ (reference sequence). The DNA of the CDR3 is TGTGCCAGCAGCTTAGGAGGGACTAGCCTGGGACCGTCGGACTTC. Its translation: CASSLGGTSLGPSDF.

Only one count was recorded for this clone. The chain joins TRBV9 to TRBJ1-1; the D gene is possibly TRBD1 (5 bases). The CDR3 is 18 residues long. Trimming removed 0 bases at V and 0 bases at J, with 18 bases between. Looked up from germline, CDR1 is SGDLS and CDR2 is YYNGEE. The CDR3, as DNA: TGTGCCAGCAGCGTAGGGGCAGGGTCGGCTCTTATGAACACTGAAGCTTTCTTT. Its translation: CASSVGAGSALMNTEAFF.

The chain links TRBV30 to TRBJ1-1; D remains ambiguous. This CDR3 spans 13 amino acids. Per germline, CDR1 GTSNPN and CDR2 SVGIG (reference sequence). V lost 0 bases to trimming and J lost 1 base, with 6 bases between them. CDR3 DNA: TGTGCCTGGAGTGTAATGGGGAACACTGAAGCTTTCTTT. Its protein product is CAWSVMGNTEAFF.

J is TRBJ2-1 and V is TRBV19; a weak D match, TRBD2 (6 bases). Trimming left V 3 bases short and J 7 bases short, with 16 bases between. CDR1 is LNHDA, CDR2 SQIVND, per germline (reference sequence). The CDR3 has 15 amino acids. The CDR3 protein is CASSMGGAPRNEQFF. In nucleotides, the CDR3 is TGTGCCAGTAGTATGGGCGGGGCCCCCAGGAATGAGCAGTTCTTC.

V is TRBV7-9 and J is TRBJ1-6, with D possibly matching TRBD1 (6 bases). CDR3 size: 16 residues. The germline V gene encodes CDR1 SEHNR and CDR2 FQNEAQ (reference sequence). V lost 1 base, J lost 7 bases, and 14 bases lay in between. CDR3 nucleotide sequence: TGTGCCAGCAGCTTAGATGCCCCACAGGGCAATTCACCCCTCCACTTT. It yields the protein CASSLDAPQGNSPLHF.

This chain uses TRBV6-6 with TRBJ1-4, with D tentatively TRBD1 (6 bases). This CDR3 is built from 14 residues. Germline V gives CDR1 MNHNY, CDR2 SVGAGI (reference sequence). Trimming left V 6 bases short and J 4 bases short, with 12 bases between. The CDR3: CASSYGQINEKLFF. The CDR3 DNA is TGTGCCAGCAGCTATGGACAGATTAATGAAAAACTGTTTTTT.

V usage is TRBV5-1 and J usage is TRBJ2-7; 7 bases align to TRBD1. The V gene's germline CDR1 is SGHRS and CDR2 YFSETQ. The CDR3 spans 15 residues. V trimming: 0 bases; J trimming: 2 bases; junction bases outside the gene matches: 5. The CDR3 nucleotides are TGCGCCAGCAGCTTGGTGACAGGGAACACCTACGAGCAGTACTTC. Translating it yields CASSLVTGNTYEQYF.

To note about this clone: No conserved phenylalanine or tryptophan is present at the end of the CDR3, so a read error is the likely explanation. The limits of the CDR3 on the DNA are not certain, so only TCRdb's listed CDR3 is given. V is TRBV5-6 and J is TRBJ1-1. The germline V gene has CDR1 SGHDT and CDR2 YYEEEE. Including both end residues, the CDR3 is 16 amino acids long. The CDR3 loop is CASSRRLSSGTLRTYS.

This chain connects TRBV5-1 to TRBJ2-1; 13 nucleotides line up with TRBD2. The CDR3 totals 17 residues. CDR1 and CDR2 (germline): SGHRS, YFSETQ. J was trimmed by 5 bases and V by 4 bases; bases with no gene match: 9. The CDR3, as DNA: TGCGCCAGCAGCCCCAAAGGGGGACTAGCGGGACACAATGAGCAGTTCTTC. It translates to CASSPKGGLAGHNEQFF.

The gene calls are TRBV27 and TRBJ1-6; TRBD1 is a possible D gene (6 bases). Germline-derived CDR1 and CDR2 are MNHEY and SMNVEV (reference sequence). Trimming removed 5 bases from V and 10 bases from J, with 27 bases in between. CDR3 size: 18 residues. CDR3 coding DNA: TGTGCCAGCAGTCTAGAAAGGCGTGCAGGGGACATCAGATCACCCCTCCACTTT. Amino acids: CASSLERRAGDIRSPLHF.

The chain uses TRBV11-1 and TRBJ2-7; no clear D. With 4 bases removed from V and 2 bases from J, the gap between germline ends came to 9 bases. CDR1 and CDR2 (germline): SGHAT, FQDESV (reference sequence). The CDR3 totals 13 residues. The CDR3 spells CASSSWNAYEQYF. DNA of the CDR3: TGTGCCAGCAGCTCCTGGAACGCCTACGAGCAGTACTTC.

This rearrangement joins TRBV30 to TRBJ1-3; D might be TRBD1 (6 bases). The CDR3 extends over 16 amino acids. Trimming pared 0 bases from V and 1 base from J, leaving 13 bases between. Germline CDR1 GTSNPN, CDR2 SVGIG (reference sequence). In DNA, the CDR3 is TGTGCCTGGAGTGTACAGGGTATAAGATCTGGAAACACCATATATTTT. It specifies CAWSVQGIRSGNTIYF.

This rearrangement joins TRBV2 to TRBJ2-2; TRBD2 might be the D (6 bases). V gave up 5 bases and J gave up 0 bases, with 13 bases separating them. The CDR3 runs 16 residues. In germline, CDR1 is SNHLY, CDR2 FYNNEI. The CDR3 DNA is TGTGCCAGCAGTCCCTCGGGACTCTCGAACACCGGGGAGCTGTTTTTT. It is translated as CASSPSGLSNTGELFF.

This clone was counted a single time. The chain employs TRBV7-8 and TRBJ1-1; a possible D gene is TRBD1 (6 bases). The CDR3 runs to 15 residues. The V gene lost 1 base and the J gene lost 0 bases, with 9 bases spanning the gap. The germline V gene has CDR1 SGHVS and CDR2 FQNEAQ. CDR3 coding DNA: TGTGCCAGCAGCTTAGAGGGACACATGAACACTGAAGCTTTCTTT. It specifies CASSLEGHMNTEAFF.

In nucleotides, the CDR3 is TGTGCCAGCAGTTTCGGGGGGGGCTATGGCTACACCTTC. Protein: CASSFGGGYGYTF. The chain combines TRBV12-3 or TRBV12-4 with TRBJ1-2; a possible D gene is TRBD1 (5 bases). The CDR3 covers 13 residues. The ends were cut back, 3 bases at V and 4 bases at J, with 9 bases in the middle.

The chain has TRBV15 and TRBJ2-3; D perhaps matches TRBD2 (5 bases). CDR3 length: 16 residues. Germline assignment: CDR1 LNHNV and CDR2 YYDKDF (reference sequence). V lost 4 bases and J 5 bases, leaving 19 bases between the germline ends. The CDR3 region is CATSTRSAGEGDTQYF. In DNA form, the CDR3 reads TGTGCCACCAGCACCCGTTCGGCGGGCGAAGGAGATACGCAGTATTTT.

The chain uses TRBV7-9 and TRBJ2-2, with D unclear. Germline V gene data show CDR1 as SEHNR and CDR2 as FQNEAQ (reference sequence). The CDR3 length is 14 residues. The ends were cut back, 5 bases at V and 6 bases at J, with 13 bases in the middle. CDR3 residues: CASSPNLSSGELFF. CDR3 in DNA: TGTGCCAGCAGCCCTAATTTGTCTTCCGGGGAGCTGTTTTTT.

About this clone itself: This CDR3 is also generated by other DNA sequences in the sample. The V and J genes are TRBV7-2 and TRBJ2-1; tentatively, D is TRBD1 (6 bases). The CDR3 spans 14 residues. The V gene's germline CDR1 is SGHTA and CDR2 FQGNSA. V was cut by 3 bases and J by 5 bases, with 11 bases left in between. CDR3 residues: CASSFTRQDNEQFF. CDR3 sequence (DNA): TGTGCCAGCAGCTTCACCCGACAGGACAATGAGCAGTTCTTC.

The rearrangement joins TRBV19 to TRBJ1-1, with D possibly being TRBD1 (5 bases). Deletions cut 5 bases from V and 5 bases from J, with 12 bases between. The CDR3 has 13 amino acids. The germline V gene has CDR1 LNHDA and CDR2 SQIVND (reference sequence). The CDR3 loop reads CASSGTAGTEAFF. The CDR3, as DNA: TGTGCCAGTAGTGGGACGGCGGGGACTGAAGCTTTCTTT.

The chain has TRBV4-2 and TRBJ2-1; TRBD2 matches at 7 bases. V trimming: 0 bases; J trimming: 3 bases; junction bases outside the gene matches: 5. Germline V CDR1 and CDR2: LGHNA, YNFKEQ. The CDR3 is made up of 16 amino acids. Written as DNA, the CDR3 is TGTGCCAGCAGCCAAGAGACGGGGGGTTTCTACAATGAGCAGTTCTTC. Translating gives CASSQETGGFYNEQFF.